These T cell receptor beta chains were read from a single sample in a study of T cell responses to AZD1222 COVID-19 vaccine. The data were produced by immunoSEQ multiplex PCR, yet TCRdb's version contains in-frame clones alone and is incomplete. The table shows tens of thousands of clones, with approximately 86% occurring only once. This specimen consisted of peripheral blood, obtained 28 days after the second AZD1222 dose. Source of these receptors: an adult who received the AZD1222 COVID-19 vaccine. Each CDR3 is given with its conserved first and last residue. The D gene is left open where the match is weak.

j_call v_call d_call cdr3_aa
TRBJ2-7 TRBV5-1 - CASSLEPGSAYEQYF
TRBJ2-3 TRBV10-3 - CAISPGAGSLGATDTQYF
TRBJ1-1 TRBV7-2 TRBD1 CASSISQGAEAFF
TRBJ2-5 TRBV7-8 - CAILERGADIQETQYF
TRBJ2-1 TRBV30 TRBD1 CAWKPRDRFYNEQFF
TRBJ1-1 TRBV18 - CASSPAVQGGATEAFF
TRBJ2-1 TRBV5-1 - CASSLRQNRAQGVNEQFF
TRBJ2-5 TRBV6-1 TRBD2 CASSEALLAGGKETQYF
TRBJ1-6 TRBV30 TRBD1 CAWSVVQGGSPLHF
TRBJ2-5 TRBV4-2 - CASSQSSRRETQYF
TRBJ2-7 TRBV6-5 TRBD2 CASSYWTSGTYEQYF
TRBJ1-2 TRBV29-1 - CSVPGTIFYGYTF
TRBJ1-5 TRBV2 - CASGGLITHQPQHF
TRBJ2-7 TRBV10-3 TRBD2 CAISAKPSGGADEQYF
TRBJ2-5 TRBV18 TRBD1 CASSQGQGETQYF
TRBJ2-2 TRBV2 - CASNEWGSNTGELFF
TRBJ1-1 TRBV6-2/TRBV6-3 - CASSYSTGRSAENTEAFF
TRBJ1-3 TRBV6-5 - CAIRLNSGNTIYF
TRBJ2-3 TRBV9 - CASSARTATTDTQYF
TRBJ1-4 TRBV28 - CASTPGTLATNEKLFF
TRBJ1-4 TRBV21-1 - CASSPPGETNEKLFF
TRBJ2-1 TRBV3-1/TRBV3-2 - CASSQRNPGDEQFF
TRBJ1-5 TRBV28 - CASSHTTPQHF
TRBJ1-2 TRBV7-2 TRBD1 CASSLAQGGGGYTF
TRBJ2-1 TRBV19 TRBD1 CASSTPRTGSYNEQFF
TRBJ1-2 TRBV23-1 TRBD1 CASRGQGMYGYTF
TRBJ2-7 TRBV3-1/TRBV3-2 - CASSQGIGSTTYEQYF
TRBJ2-3 TRBV20-1 - CSADLRQQYF
TRBJ2-1 TRBV5-6 - CASSLEVNEQFF
TRBJ2-1 TRBV7-2 - CASSSDYRRGEQFF
TRBJ2-3 TRBV3-1/TRBV3-2 - CASSQSADTQYF
TRBJ2-5 TRBV4-3 - CASSQALQGRETQYF
TRBJ1-4 TRBV18 TRBD1 CASRDSTNEKLFF
TRBJ2-3 TRBV5-1 - CASYTSIGSTDTQYF
TRBJ1-2 TRBV2 TRBD1 CASSGAQGAYGYTF
TRBJ2-1 TRBV6-5 - CASSSVGSSYNEQFF
TRBJ1-1 TRBV6-5 TRBD1 CASTEHRGYTEAFF
TRBJ2-1 TRBV2 TRBD2 CASSNPRGGNEQFF
TRBJ2-3 TRBV7-2 TRBD2 CASSLRGAGTDTQYF
TRBJ2-7 TRBV28 - CASSFSAGFSQQYF
TRBJ1-6 TRBV18 TRBD1 CASSVRTGGFYNSPLHF
TRBJ1-2 TRBV28 - CASSFVAGNNYGYTF
TRBJ2-1 TRBV19 TRBD2 CASSIRTSGRNEQFF
TRBJ1-6 TRBV25-1 - CASSEFGDNSPLHF
TRBJ1-1 TRBV5-5 - CASSAGTHTEAFF
TRBJ1-4 TRBV11-2 TRBD1 CASSFGQGAVGEKLFF
TRBJ2-3 TRBV5-1 TRBD2 CASSLATAGAGTDTQYF
TRBJ1-1 TRBV7-2 - CASSLAGGGTEAFF
TRBJ1-2 TRBV6-5 - CASSSGYGDGYTF
TRBJ2-3 TRBV2 - CASSEQGSTDTQYF
TRBJ1-1 TRBV5-5 - CASSLGRYEAFF
TRBJ1-5 TRBV7-9 - CASSFRGGQPQHF
TRBJ1-2 TRBV28 - CASSFRVVGYTF
TRBJ2-7 TRBV15 - CATSRGIQGGSYEQYF
TRBJ1-1 TRBV19 - CASSIWGRGETEAFF
TRBJ1-4 TRBV6-4 - CASSETADTMKLFF